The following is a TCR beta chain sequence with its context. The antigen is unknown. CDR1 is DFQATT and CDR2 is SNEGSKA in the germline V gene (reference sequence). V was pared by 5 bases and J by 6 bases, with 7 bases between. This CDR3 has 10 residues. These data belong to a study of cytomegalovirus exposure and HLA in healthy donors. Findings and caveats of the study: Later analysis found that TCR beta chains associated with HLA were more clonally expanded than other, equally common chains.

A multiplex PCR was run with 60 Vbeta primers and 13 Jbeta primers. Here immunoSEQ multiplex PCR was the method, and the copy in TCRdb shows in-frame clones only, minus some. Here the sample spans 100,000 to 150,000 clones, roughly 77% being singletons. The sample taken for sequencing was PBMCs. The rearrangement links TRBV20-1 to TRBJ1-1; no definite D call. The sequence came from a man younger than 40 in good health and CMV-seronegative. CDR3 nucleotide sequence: TGCAGTGCTCAGCGGGCTGAAGCTTTCTTT. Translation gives CSAQRAEAFF.